This is a list of T cell receptor beta chains from one sample in a study of cytomegalovirus exposure and HLA in healthy donors. The data were produced by immunoSEQ multiplex PCR, yet TCRdb's version contains in-frame clones alone and is incomplete. Altogether roughly 140,000 clones are present, 70% to 90% being singletons, with the ten largest covering approximately 7.5%. The sequenced sample consisted of PBMCs. All receptors come from a woman aged 18-29 years in good health and CMV-seropositive. Each CDR3 is given with its conserved first and last residue. The order of the fields is D gene, clone size, V gene, J gene, CDR3 DNA, CDR3 protein. A D gene is named only where the DNA matches it firmly. Clone size is shown for a subset of rows, as once, few, many or a class of expanded clone.

>TRBD1|-|TRBV7-9|TRBJ1-2
TGTGCCAGCAGCCCCCGGACAGGGATCGGCTACACCTTC
CASSPRTGIGYTF
>-|-|TRBV11-3|TRBJ2-3
TGTGCCAGCAGCTCGCGGGGCACAGATACGCAGTATTTT
CASSSRGTDTQYF
>TRBD2|-|TRBV27|TRBJ2-3
TGTGCCAGCAGATCTTATCTAGCGGGGCACACAGATACGCAGTATTTT
CASRSYLAGHTDTQYF
>TRBD1|once|TRBV6-1|TRBJ1-5
TGTGCCAGCTGTAGAAGACAGGGGACCGCTCAGCCCCAGCATTTT
CASCRRQGTAQPQHF
>-|-|TRBV10-3|TRBJ1-1
TGTGCCATCAGTGAGTTGTACAGAGACGGGGGCACTGAAGCTTTCTTT
CAISELYRDGGTEAFF
>TRBD2|-|TRBV7-9|TRBJ2-7
TGTGCCAGCAGCTCCCCCCTAGGACTAGCGGGAGGGCCCTCGTACGAGCAGTACTTC
CASSSPLGLAGGPSYEQYF
>TRBD1|-|TRBV11-2|TRBJ2-5
TGTGCCAGCAAGACAGGGTTTGTGACGGAGACCCAGTACTTC
CASKTGFVTETQYF
>-|-|TRBV7-3|TRBJ1-1
TGTGCCAGCAGCTCCCAGAGCGGCACTGAAGCTTTCTTT
CASSSQSGTEAFF
>-|-|TRBV5-4|TRBJ1-3
TGTGCCAGCAGCTTGGCCCAGGGAAACACCATATATTTT
CASSLAQGNTIYF
>-|-|TRBV5-6|TRBJ1-1
TGTGCCAGCAGCTTGATAGGGGAAGGGATGAACACTGAAGCTTTCTTT
CASSLIGEGMNTEAFF
>-|few|TRBV5-1|TRBJ1-6
TGCGCCAGCAGCTGGGCGGGGATGAGGAATTCACCCCTCCACTTT
CASSWAGMRNSPLHF
>-|-|TRBV11-2|TRBJ1-1
TGTGCCAGCAGCTTTTCGGCAGGAGGGTACACTGAAGCTTTCTTT
CASSFSAGGYTEAFF
>TRBD1|-|TRBV27|TRBJ1-1
TGTGCCAGCAGTTTATACAAGACAGGGGACACTGAAGCTTTCTTT
CASSLYKTGDTEAFF
>-|-|TRBV19|TRBJ2-2
TGTGCCAGTAGTATTGGAAAGGGGAGGATAATCGGGGAGCTGTTTTTT
CASSIGKGRIIGELFF
>-|-|TRBV7-2|TRBJ2-7
TGTGCCAGCAGCTCCGGGATTTCCTACGAGCAGTACTTC
CASSSGISYEQYF
>-|-|TRBV7-3|TRBJ1-2
TGTGCCAGCAGCTTAGGGTCCGGGGTTGGTGGCTACACCTTC
CASSLGSGVGGYTF
>-|-|TRBV5-8|TRBJ1-2
TGTGCCAGCAGCGGACAGTTTGGCTACACCTTC
CASSGQFGYTF
>TRBD2|-|TRBV9|TRBJ2-1
TGTGCCAGCAGCGTAGATGGTAGCGGGAGGCTTTATGAGCAGTTCTTC
CASSVDGSGRLYEQFF
>-|-|TRBV7-9|TRBJ1-3
TGTGCCCGCCAGGCAGTTGGAAACACCATATATTTT
CARQAVGNTIYF
>-|-|TRBV5-4|TRBJ2-5
TGTGCCAGCAGCCAAAAACTAGACCAAGAGACCCAGTACTTC
CASSQKLDQETQYF
>-|-|TRBV2|TRBJ2-1
TGTGCCAGCGGTTCCGAACCCAGCTACAATGAGCAGTTCTTC
CASGSEPSYNEQFF
>-|-|TRBV6-6|TRBJ2-7
TGTGCCAGCAGGCAACAATTGGGAGTATACGAGCAGTACTTC
CASRQQLGVYEQYF
>-|-|TRBV5-1|TRBJ2-6
TGCGCCAGCAGCTTGCCCCCGGTCTCTGGGGCCAACGTCCTGACTTTC
CASSLPPVSGANVLTF
>-|-|TRBV18|TRBJ1-3
TGTGCCAGCTCACCACCCCAGGGCTCTGGAAACACCATATATTTT
CASSPPQGSGNTIYF
>-|-|TRBV28|TRBJ1-1
TGTGCCAGCAGTCGGTTGACTGAAGCTTTCTTT
CASSRLTEAFF
>TRBD2|-|TRBV5-6|TRBJ2-7
TGTGCCAGCAGCTTGGCACTAGCGGGGAGCTCCTACGAGCAGTACTTC
CASSLALAGSSYEQYF
>TRBD1|-|TRBV11-1|TRBJ1-2
TGTGCCAGCAGCAAACCGGGACAGTCAGGCTATGGCTACACCTTC
CASSKPGQSGYGYTF
>TRBD1|few|TRBV6-5|TRBJ1-6
TGTGCCAGCAGTTCATTGACAGGGGGGGATTCACCCCTCCACTTT
CASSSLTGGDSPLHF
>TRBD1|few|TRBV5-5|TRBJ1-4
TGTGCCAGCAGCTTACGAGGACAGGGCTCAACTAATGAAAAACTGTTTTTT
CASSLRGQGSTNEKLFF